This T cell receptor beta chain was sequenced in a study of blood T cell repertoires in COVID-19. On the study more broadly: Specimens from acute and convalescent COVID-19 originated in the United States, Italy and Spain. T cells, B-cell-depleted T cells, or PBMCs provided the cDNA or gDNA that served as material.

The CDR3 extends over 13 amino acids. Germline lookup yields CDR1 GTSNPN and CDR2 SVGIG (reference sequence). The trim removed 3 bases at V and 8 bases at J, leaving 8 bases unmatched. In the study's own analysis: Reference gene primer amplification gave nucleated cell count estimates. Clones were read by immunoSEQ multiplex PCR, and TCRdb kept only the in-frame ones, dropping some. Clone size and the V and J calls come from that table; the DNA yielded D and trimming. The sample contains 98,000 or so clones, 82% of which appear only once. The source material was peripheral blood. V and J are TRBV30 and TRBJ1-2, with TRBD1 matching over 8 bases. The sequence came from a man aged 55 to 70 with acute or convalescent COVID-19. The CDR3 coding sequence is TGTGCCTGGAGCCCGGGACAGGCTCTAGGCTACACCTTC. Its translation is CAWSPGQALGYTF.